The clone carrying this T cell receptor beta chain was seen once. What it binds is not known. RNA transcripts were the source from which TCR beta CDR3 regions were amplified. HTBI-primed RT-PCR formed the first round, and a multiplex PCR formed the second. One entry per CDR3 protein, called by TCRdb with MiXCR from the multiplex PCR reads. This table holds 600,000 to 650,000 distinct CDR3 sequences, approximately 22% found once. Trimming stripped 5 bases from V and 4 bases from J, with 11 bases between. This CDR3 has 13 amino acids. The data were taken from a study of Graves' ophthalmopathy and Graves' hyperthyroidism. Study findings and constraints: Sensitivity of 60% to 71% and specificity of 72.22% were achieved by the model that predicted ophthalmopathy progression. A 13-signature model separated ophthalmopathy from stable hyperthyroidism, about 90% sensitivity, around 81% specificity. The majority of expanded thyroid clonotypes above 0.001 frequency also occurred in blood.

This sequence originates from a woman between 18 and 29 years old with stable Graves' hyperthyroidism. Some clones in this sample may be carry-over from other donors' samples. The sample consisted of peripheral blood. The J gene is TRBJ1-1, the V gene TRBV12-3 or TRBV12-4; D ambiguous. CDR3 nucleotide sequence: TGTGCCAGCAGTACCAGGCGGAGCACTGAAGCTTTCTTT. Its protein product is CASSTRRSTEAFF.